What follows are 27 T cell receptor beta chains derived from one specimen sequenced in a study of a mutant IDH1 vaccine in newly diagnosed glioma. Generated by immunoSEQ multiplex PCR, the TCRdb table keeps only in-frame clones and is missing some. The table includes around 76,000 clones, about 85% detected once. Noted time point: week 23, last vaccination. In the vaccine, a single dose held 300 ug of the mutant IDH1 20-mer peptide, along with topical imiquimod. The antigens for these receptors are not known. The starting material was PBMCs, obtained from a glioma patient whose treatment included an IDH1 peptide vaccine. These receptors were obtained from a woman aged 45 to 65 with glioma.

This chain links TRBV7-3 with TRBJ2-7, with TRBD1 matching 9 bases. The CDR3 loop spans 14 amino acids. Trimming cost V 5 bases and J 4 bases; bases outside gene matches: 6. Germline lookup yields CDR1 SGHTA and CDR2 FQGTGA. CDR3 coding DNA: TGTGCCAGCAGCCCCGGGACAGGGAGGTACGAGCAGTACTTC. It yields the protein CASSPGTGRYEQYF. The variable domain in full, completed from reference TRBV7-3 and TRBJ2-7, reads GAGVSQTPSNKVTEKGKYVELRCDPISGHTALYWYRQSLGQGPEFLIYFQGTGAADDSGLPNDRFFAVRPEGSVSTLKIQRTERGDSAVYLCASSPGTGRYEQYFGPGTRLTVT.

The rearrangement joins TRBV2 to TRBJ1-2; 8 bases are shared with TRBD1. The CDR3 loop spans 12 amino acids. V trimming: 7 bases; J trimming: 5 bases; junction bases outside the gene matches: 3. CDR1 and CDR2 from the germline V gene are SNHLY and FYNNEI. This CDR3 is CASTDRVYGYTF. The CDR3 DNA sequence: TGTGCCAGCACGGACAGGGTTTATGGCTACACCTTC. The complete variable domain, with remaining parts taken from reference TRBV2 and TRBJ1-2, reads EPEVTQTPSHQVTQMGQEVILRCVPISNHLYFYWYRQILGQKVEFLVSFYNNEISEKSEIFDDQFSVERPDGSNFTLKIRSTKLEDSAMYFCASTDRVYGYTFGSGTRLTVV.

This rearrangement joins TRBV19 to TRBJ2-7; TRBD1 or TRBD2 may be the D gene (5 bases each). Germline V gives CDR1 LNHDA, CDR2 SQIVND (reference sequence). V lost 6 bases to trimming and J lost 4 bases, with 13 bases between them. The length of the CDR3 is 13 residues. The CDR3 loop reads CASRPGPGYEQYF. In DNA, the CDR3 is TGTGCCAGTAGACCGGGACCTGGATACGAGCAGTACTTC.

The chain has TRBV5-6 and TRBJ2-5, with D maybe TRBD2 (5 bases). The germline gives CDR1 SGHDT, CDR2 YYEEEE. Deletions cut 3 bases from V and 1 base from J, with 7 bases between. The CDR3 is 13 amino acids. The CDR3 is CASSSDFQETQYF. In DNA form, the CDR3 reads TGTGCCAGCAGCTCGGACTTCCAAGAGACCCAGTACTTC. The variable domain in full, completed from reference TRBV5-6 and TRBJ2-5, reads DAGVTQSPTHLIKTRGQQVTLRCSPKSGHDTVSWYQQALGQGPQFIFQYYEEEERQRGNFPDRFSGHQFPNYSSELNVNALLLGDSALYLCASSSDFQETQYFGPGTRLLVL.

This chain uses TRBV15 with TRBJ2-2, with 12 nucleotides matching TRBD2. Germline V lookup: CDR1 LNHNV, CDR2 YYDKDF (reference sequence). This CDR3 comprises 18 residues. With V trimmed by 1 base and J by 7 bases, 10 bases remained unmatched. CDR3 coding DNA: TGTGCCACCAGCAGAGGCGTGCTAGCGGGAGGGCCAAACGGGGAGCTGTTTTTT. Encoded protein: CATSRGVLAGGPNGELFF.

V usage is TRBV9 and J usage is TRBJ2-2; D may be TRBD1 (6 bases). This CDR3 comprises 16 residues. The ends were cut back, 0 bases at V and 0 bases at J, with 9 bases in the middle. The V gene's germline CDR1 is SGDLS and CDR2 YYNGEE. The CDR3 DNA sequence: TGTGCCAGCAGCGTAGCGGGGACAACGAACACCGGGGAGCTGTTTTTT. It translates to CASSVAGTTNTGELFF.

This chain links TRBV10-3 with TRBJ2-7; D uncertain. The CDR3 spans 11 residues. V gave up 9 bases and J gave up 3 bases, with 9 bases separating them. Germline CDR1 and CDR2: ENHRY and SYGVKD. DNA of the CDR3: TGTGCCATTAGGACCGACTACGAGCAGTACTTC. Amino acids: CAIRTDYEQYF.

The chain carries TRBV7-9 and TRBJ2-1; maybe TRBD2 (6 bases). Germline CDR1 SEHNR, CDR2 FQNEAQ (reference sequence). This CDR3 region has 14 residues. Between the trimmed V and J ends, which lost 0 bases and 8 bases, there was a span of 11 bases. In nucleotides, the CDR3 is TGTGCCAGCAGCTTAGCCAGGGACTTCCATGAGCAGTTCTTC. It is translated as CASSLARDFHEQFF.

This clone showed up just once. The chain is built from TRBV10-1 and TRBJ2-1; D is possibly TRBD1 or TRBD2 (5 bases each). The CDR3 has 15 amino acids. V was cut by 2 bases and J by 5 bases, with 13 bases left in between. The germline gives CDR1 WNHNN, CDR2 SYGVQD (reference sequence). CDR3 sequence (DNA): TGCGCCAGCAGTGAGGGGGGACCACCGAACAATGAGCAGTTCTTC. It encodes CASSEGGPPNNEQFF.

This sequence joins TRBV5-5 and TRBJ2-7; D unclear. Germline values: CDR1 SGHKS, CDR2 YYEKEE (reference sequence). CDR3 size: 11 residues. The V gene lost 3 bases and the J gene lost 3 bases, with 4 bases spanning the gap. The CDR3 nucleotides read TGTGCCAGCAGCTGGCGCTACGAGCAGTACTTC. This gives the protein CASSWRYEQYF. The variable domain in full, with the rest retrieved from reference TRBV5-5 and TRBJ2-7, is DAGVTQSPTHLIKTRGQQVTLRCSPISGHKSVSWYQQVLGQGPQFIFQYYEKEERGRGNFPDRFSARQFPNYSSELNVNALLLGDSALYLCASSWRYEQYFGPGTRLTVT.

This clone has a single count. The J gene is TRBJ1-2, the V gene TRBV6-1; 9 nucleotides match TRBD1. The CDR3 is 14 residues long. Germline loops: CDR1 MNHNS, CDR2 SASEGT. Trimming removed 7 bases from V and 2 bases from J; junction bases left unmatched: 5. CDR3 loop: CASKRDRVNYGYTF. CDR3 in DNA: TGTGCCAGCAAGAGGGACAGGGTGAACTATGGCTACACCTTC.

The chain recombines TRBV5-6 with TRBJ2-7; 7 positions match TRBD1. V lost 5 bases, J lost 2 bases, and 10 bases stayed unmatched. The germline CDR1 and CDR2 sequences are SGHDT and YYEEEE. The CDR3 length is 15 residues. As DNA, the CDR3 is TGTGCCAGCAGACCCTCAGGGGGAATAACCTACGAGCAGTACTTC. Its protein product is CASRPSGGITYEQYF.

The CDR3 sequence is CASSLTSLNTGELFF. The CDR3 DNA sequence: TGTGCCAGCAGCTTAACTTCCCTTAACACCGGGGAGCTGTTTTTT. The chain joins TRBV7-9 to TRBJ2-2; D call uncertain. CDR1 and CDR2 (germline): SEHNR, FQNEAQ (reference sequence). CDR3 length: 15 amino acids. Trimming took off 2 bases at V and 2 bases at J, with 9 bases between the two ends.

As regards this clone: In the same sample, other DNA sequences code for this CDR3. The gene calls are TRBV18 and TRBJ2-1; D uncertain. V lost 0 bases to trimming and J lost 4 bases, with 7 bases between them. The CDR3 loop spans 14 amino acids. CDR1 is KGHSH, CDR2 LQKENI, per germline. The CDR3 reads CASSPPPGYNEQFF. In DNA form, the CDR3 reads TGTGCCAGCTCACCACCCCCAGGATACAATGAGCAGTTCTTC.

The rearrangement uses TRBV2 and TRBJ2-5; 8 positions agree with TRBD1. The CDR3 totals 14 residues. Germline V CDR1 and CDR2: SNHLY, FYNNEI. The ends lost 6 bases at V and 5 bases at J; junction bases unmatched: 8. Here the CDR3 DNA reads TGTGCCAGCAGCCCCGACAGGGGCACGGAGACCCAGTACTTC. Translating it yields CASSPDRGTETQYF.

The V and J genes are TRBV7-2 and TRBJ2-3, with D uncertain. Trimming removed 6 bases from V and 4 bases from J, with 29 bases in between. Germline values: CDR1 SGHTA, CDR2 FQGNSA. The CDR3 consists of 19 residues. The CDR3 protein is CASSLTQRKLGKASDTQYF. The CDR3 coding sequence is TGTGCCAGCAGTTTAACCCAAAGGAAGCTGGGAAAGGCCTCAGATACGCAGTATTTT. The full variable domain, with the rest looked up from reference TRBV7-2 and TRBJ2-3, is GAGVSQSPSNKVTEKGKDVELRCDPISGHTALYWYRQSLGQGLEFLIYFQGNSAPDKSGLPSDRFSAERTGGSVSTLTIQRTQQEDSAVYLCASSLTQRKLGKASDTQYFGPGTRLTVL.

The CDR3 here is CASSLGTSANTGELFF. CDR3 coding DNA: TGTGCCAGCAGCTTAGGGACTTCGGCCAACACCGGGGAGCTGTTTTTT. The chain couples TRBV27 to TRBJ2-2; D is possibly TRBD2 (6 bases). This CDR3 has 16 residues. The germline gives CDR1 MNHEY, CDR2 SMNVEV (reference sequence). V shed 6 bases and J shed 2 bases, with 16 bases lying between them.

The rearrangement uses TRBV4-1 and TRBJ1-5; no definite D call. CDR1 is MGHRA and CDR2 is YSYEKL in the germline V gene. Trimming removed 5 bases at V and 0 bases at J, with 14 bases between. This CDR3 has 16 amino acids. The CDR3 sequence is CASSEMRTYSNQPQHF. For the CDR3, the DNA is TGCGCCAGCAGCGAAATGAGGACTTATAGCAATCAGCCCCAGCATTTT.

V and J are TRBV7-9 and TRBJ2-1; either TRBD1 or TRBD2 may fit D (5 bases each). CDR3 length: 17 residues. V shed 5 bases and J shed 4 bases, with 21 bases lying between them. In germline, CDR1 is SEHNR, CDR2 FQNEAQ (reference sequence). The CDR3 bases are TGTGCCAGCAGCCGAGCCGGGACCCCATTTTCGTACAATGAGCAGTTCTTC. Its translation: CASSRAGTPFSYNEQFF.

The chain uses TRBV2 and TRBJ1-5; 9 nucleotides line up with TRBD1. J lost 0 bases, V lost 6 bases, and 3 bases had no gene match. This CDR3 is built from 15 residues. Germline lookup yields CDR1 SNHLY and CDR2 FYNNEI. As DNA, the CDR3 is TGTGCCAGCAGAGGGACAGGGAATAGCAATCAGCCCCAGCATTTT. It encodes CASRGTGNSNQPQHF.

This chain uses TRBV2 with TRBJ2-7; a possible D gene is TRBD2 (5 bases). Per the germline V gene, CDR1 is SNHLY and CDR2 is FYNNEI. The germline V and J ends were trimmed by 4 bases and 1 base, with 14 bases remaining between them. The CDR3 consists of 15 residues. CDR3: CASSAEPKRSYEQYF. The CDR3 DNA reads TGTGCCAGCAGTGCGGAGCCCAAGCGGTCCTACGAGCAGTACTTC.

The chain has TRBV10-3 and TRBJ2-1; D possibly uses TRBD1 or TRBD2 (7 bases each). Germline loops: CDR1 ENHRY, CDR2 SYGVKD. V lost 3 bases to trimming and J lost 5 bases, with 14 bases between them. The CDR3 length is 15 residues. CDR3 region: CAISDGTAGHNEQFF. CDR3 bases: TGTGCCATCAGTGATGGGACAGCGGGGCACAATGAGCAGTTCTTC.

This chain connects TRBV7-9 to TRBJ2-2; 9 bases map to TRBD1. The CDR3 totals 17 residues. Germline values: CDR1 SEHNR, CDR2 FQNEAQ (reference sequence). V dropped 7 bases and J dropped 1; count of bases not matched to a gene: 10. The CDR3 region is CASTLLWDRVNTGELFF. The CDR3 DNA follows: TGTGCCAGCACCCTTCTATGGGACAGGGTGAACACCGGGGAGCTGTTTTTT.

The rearrangement links TRBV28 to TRBJ1-1; D remains unclear. V was shortened by 5 bases and J by 1 base, with 5 bases between the two germline ends. The CDR3 extends over 12 amino acids. Germline CDR1 MDHEN, CDR2 SYDVKM. The CDR3 here is CASSLRNTEAFF. CDR3 in DNA: TGTGCCAGCAGTCTCAGGAACACTGAAGCTTTCTTT.

The sample holds a few counts of this clone. V is TRBV11-2 and J is TRBJ2-7, with 10 bases aligning to TRBD1. This CDR3 comprises 13 residues. Germline V CDR1 and CDR2: SGHAT, FQNNGV. Losses at the gene ends were 8 bases for V and 2 bases for J; bases not matched to a gene: 3. The CDR3 reads CASPGQGPYEQYF. In nucleotides, the CDR3 is TGTGCCAGCCCGGGACAGGGGCCCTACGAGCAGTACTTC.

The genes are TRBV10-3 and TRBJ1-1, with D perhaps matching TRBD1 (6 bases). V was cut by 7 bases and J by 0 bases, with 18 bases left in between. CDR3 length equals 16 residues. CDR1 is ENHRY, CDR2 SYGVKD, per germline. The CDR3 DNA is TGTGCCATCAACAGGGACCCGGGAGGGGTGAACACTGAAGCTTTCTTT. Amino acids: CAINRDPGGVNTEAFF.

The chain employs TRBV5-6 and TRBJ2-5, with a weak D call TRBD1 (5 bases). In germline, CDR1 is SGHDT, CDR2 YYEEEE. V was shortened by 1 base and J by 4 bases, with 8 bases between the two germline ends. CDR3 length equals 13 residues. The CDR3 sequence is CASSLSGRETQYF. In DNA form, the CDR3 reads TGTGCCAGCAGCTTGTCAGGGCGAGAGACCCAGTACTTC.